These 29 T cell receptor beta chains were sequenced from one sample in a study (dated by TCRdb to between 2014 and 2017). Receptor libraries were prepared by 5' RACE. Reads for this sample came from an Illumina MiSeq. TCRdb's own reprocessing of the public reads used fastp at Q25 and MiXCR and kept productive beta chains. Rows merge per CDR3 protein into single entries with the most common DNA and genes. This sample lists about 5,700 distinct CDR3 sequences; 34% were detected once. The top ten hold 4.5% to 7% of the sample. The specimen sequenced was naive CD4+ T cells sorted from a lymph node. Sample cell subset or site, as interpreted from the label and publication: naive CD4+ T cells, CD4+CD45RA+CD25-. These receptors were taken from a female donor with breast cancer.

Comment on this clonotype: This may arise from a read error, as a much more abundant clone is one base away. This sequence joins TRBV2 and TRBJ1-1, with 8 positions matching TRBD1. The CDR3 runs 13 residues. V dropped 7 bases and J dropped 6; count of bases not matched to a gene: 7. Germline CDR1 SNHLY, CDR2 FYNNEI. CDR3 bases: TGTGCCAGCACCCCTGACAGGGGCGCTGAAGCTTTCTTT. Encoded protein: CASTPDRGAEAFF.

V gene TRBV6-5 combines with J gene TRBJ2-3; D possibly corresponds to TRBD2 (6 bases). The germline V gene has CDR1 MNHEY and CDR2 SVGAGI. The CDR3 is 16 residues long. The V end was cut by 4 bases, the J end by 4 bases, with 18 bases between. CDR3 sequence: CASSSGTGEMSDTQYF. Here the CDR3 DNA reads TGTGCCAGCAGTTCCGGGACTGGGGAAATGTCAGATACGCAGTATTTT.

This clonotype is medium-sized. This sequence joins TRBV6-6 and TRBJ1-3; D not certain. The germline V gene encodes CDR1 MNHNY and CDR2 SVGAGI (reference sequence). The CDR3 contains 16 residues. V dropped 0 bases and J dropped 1 base, with 10 bases sitting between them. The chain's CDR3 is CASSYSSVTSGNTIYF. CDR3 coding DNA: TGTGCCAGCAGTTACTCGAGTGTGACATCTGGAAACACCATATATTTT.

This clonotype is labeled as medium-sized. V gene TRBV2 combines with J gene TRBJ1-6, with TRBD1 matching 7 bases. The CDR3 runs 14 residues. Trimming at V came to 4 bases and at J to 10 bases, leaving 7 bases not matched to a gene. Germline-derived CDR1 and CDR2 are SNHLY and FYNNEI. CDR3 bases: TGTGCCAGCAGTGTCAGGGGGGTGGAATCACCCCTCCACTTT. Translation: CASSVRGVESPLHF.

This clonotype occurred a few times. The chain couples TRBV24-1 to TRBJ2-1; 8 bases map to TRBD2. The CDR3 is made up of 17 amino acids. Germline values: CDR1 KGHDR, CDR2 SFDVKD. The V segment lost 0 bases and the J segment 7 bases; nucleotides outside the gene matches: 10. CDR3 sequence: CATSDLQGGLARNEQFF. Here the CDR3 DNA reads TGTGCCACCAGTGATTTGCAGGGAGGACTAGCTCGGAATGAGCAGTTCTTC.

The table lists this clonotype with a few counts. This chain uses TRBV28 with TRBJ2-2, with TRBD2 matching over 9 bases. Germline values: CDR1 MDHEN, CDR2 SYDVKM. Germline trimming cut 9 bases from V and 8 bases from J; bases unmatched to any gene: 10. The CDR3 loop spans 14 amino acids. CDR3 sequence (DNA): TGTGCCAGTAATAGCGGGGGAATTTATGGGGAGCTGTTTTTT. The encoded protein is CASNSGGIYGELFF.

By sample share, this clonotype is medium-sized. The J gene is TRBJ2-7, the V gene TRBV28; D call uncertain. The CDR3 runs to 14 residues. Germline CDR1 MDHEN, CDR2 SYDVKM. V was pared by 4 bases and J by 2 bases, with 12 bases between. The DNA for the CDR3 is TGTGCCAGCAGTTCCCTGGACGCAGCCTACGAGCAGTACTTC. Protein sequence: CASSSLDAAYEQYF.

In its sample, this clonotype ranks as medium-sized. V usage is TRBV25-1 and J usage is TRBJ1-1, with D maybe TRBD1 (5 bases). There are 14 residues in the CDR3. In germline, CDR1 is MGHDK, CDR2 SYGVNS. V shed 3 bases and J shed 6 bases, with 14 bases lying between them. The CDR3 nucleotides are TGTGCCAGCAGTGATACGGTGAGGGGCGCTGAAGCTTTCTTT. It translates to CASSDTVRGAEAFF. Using reference TRBV25-1 and TRBJ1-1 for the parts outside the CDR3, the full variable domain is EADIYQTPRYLVIGTGKKITLECSQTMGHDKMYWYQQDPGMELHLIHYSYGVNSTEKGDLSSESTVSRIRTEHFPLTLESARPSHTSQYLCASSDTVRGAEAFFGQGTRLTVV.

This clonotype was detected only a few times. The V gene is TRBV7-6, the J gene TRBJ2-5; D is possibly TRBD1 (7 bases). Between the trimmed V and J ends, which lost 1 base and 3 bases, there was a span of 15 bases. Germline CDR1 is SGHVS and CDR2 is FNYEAQ. This CDR3 has 16 amino acids. For the CDR3, the DNA is TGTGCCAGCAGCTTAGAAGCAGGGGGGCTTAAAGAGACCCAGTACTTC. Its protein product is CASSLEAGGLKETQYF. Combining the CDR3 with reference TRBV7-6 and TRBJ2-5 gives the whole variable domain GAGVSQSPRYKVTKRGQDVALRCDPISGHVSLYWYRQALGQGPEFLTYFNYEAQQDKSGLPNDRFSAERPEGSISTLTIQRTEQRDSAMYRCASSLEAGGLKETQYFGPGTRLLVL.

The chain links TRBV29-1 to TRBJ2-1; D remains ambiguous. This CDR3 spans 15 amino acids. Germline V gene data show CDR1 as SQVTM and CDR2 as ANQGSEA. The ends were cut back, 4 bases at V and 0 bases at J, with 13 bases in the middle. For the CDR3, the DNA is TGCAGCGTTGTCCCGGCAGCCTACTCCTACAATGAGCAGTTCTTC. This codes for CSVVPAAYSYNEQFF.

This clonotype was observed a few times. This CDR3 fails to terminate in the conserved phenylalanine or tryptophan, so it likely reflects a read error. This chain connects TRBV20-1 to TRBJ2-5; weak D call: TRBD2 (6 bases). Germline lookup yields CDR1 DFQATT and CDR2 SNEGSKA (reference sequence). The CDR3 is 17 amino acids. V lost 0 bases and J 4 bases, leaving 21 bases between the germline ends. CDR3 amino acids: CSARDSPSGMGGETQYL. The CDR3 coding sequence is TGCAGTGCTAGAGATTCACCGTCGGGAATGGGAGGAGAGACCCAGTACCTC.

Sample share makes this clonotype medium-sized. The chain links TRBV20-1 to TRBJ2-3; TRBD2 agrees at 7 bases. This CDR3 is built from 13 residues. J gave up 0 bases and V 5 bases, and 2 bases lay outside the gene matches. Germline loops: CDR1 DFQATT, CDR2 SNEGSKA (reference sequence). Written as DNA, the CDR3 is TGCAGTGCTGGGGGGGGGAGCACAGATACGCAGTATTTT. As protein: CSAGGGSTDTQYF.

This clonotype was found a few times. The chain uses TRBV7-2 and TRBJ2-1; 11 nucleotides align to TRBD2. CDR1 is SGHTA, CDR2 FQGNSA, per germline. Trimming at V came to 6 bases and at J to 8 bases, leaving 12 bases not matched to a gene. The CDR3 totals 16 residues. CDR3 sequence reads: CASRLAGGSGRDEQFF. The CDR3 bases are TGTGCCAGCAGGCTAGCGGGAGGATCGGGTAGGGATGAGCAGTTCTTC.

Within the sample, this clonotype is large. The J gene is TRBJ1-2, the V gene TRBV29-1, with TRBD1 matching over 12 bases. With V trimmed by 6 bases and J by 5 bases, 10 bases remained unmatched. CDR1 and CDR2 from the germline V gene are SQVTM and ANQGSEA. CDR3 length: 15 residues. The CDR3 is CSVATGTGGGYGYTF. DNA of the CDR3: TGCAGCGTCGCTACCGGGACAGGGGGCGGGTATGGCTACACCTTC.

V is TRBV6-1 and J is TRBJ2-5; weak D call: TRBD2 (5 bases). The CDR3 covers 13 residues. Trimming took off 3 bases at V and 4 bases at J, with 9 bases between the two ends. Germline assignment: CDR1 MNHNS and CDR2 SASEGT. DNA for the CDR3: TGTGCCAGCAGTGATTATCGGGGAGAGACCCAGTACTTC. Translation: CASSDYRGETQYF.

Judged by abundance, this clonotype is medium-sized. This rearrangement joins TRBV12-3 or TRBV12-4 to TRBJ1-4; maybe TRBD1 (5 bases). The CDR3 consists of 11 residues. Trimming removed 10 bases at V and 8 bases at J, with 11 bases between. As DNA, the CDR3 is TGTGCCACCCGGGGCGAGGAAAAACTGTTTTTT. It encodes CATRGEEKLFF.

CDR3 loop: CSATRQGHYSNQPQHF. CDR3 in DNA: TGCAGTGCTACACGACAGGGACACTATAGCAATCAGCCCCAGCATTTT. This chain joins TRBV20-1 and TRBJ1-5; TRBD1 agrees at 7 bases. Germline values: CDR1 DFQATT, CDR2 SNEGSKA (reference sequence). This CDR3 is 16 amino acids long. V shed 4 bases, J shed 0 bases, and the junction held 9 bases outside the gene matches.

This clonotype occurred a few times. V usage is TRBV3-1 and J usage is TRBJ2-5, with TRBD2 as a possible D gene (5 bases). V lost 0 bases to trimming and J lost 2 bases, with 19 bases between them. The CDR3 length is 18 residues. CDR1 and CDR2 (germline): LGHDT, YNNKEL (reference sequence). CDR3 nucleotides: TGTGCCAGCAGCCAAGATCTAGGGCTAGCAGATCCTCAAGAGACCCAGTACTTC. This encodes CASSQDLGLADPQETQYF.

This clonotype turned up a few times. The chain carries TRBV12-3 or TRBV12-4 and TRBJ2-3; tentative D call: TRBD1 (6 bases). Trimming stripped 5 bases from V and 4 bases from J, with 10 bases between. This CDR3 comprises 13 residues. CDR3 nucleotide sequence: TGTGCCAGCAGTCGGGACAACTCAGATACGCAGTATTTT. Amino acids: CASSRDNSDTQYF.

Notes on this clonotype: One base away lies a much larger clone, so this may be a sequencing read error. This rearrangement joins TRBV4-1 to TRBJ2-3, with TRBD2 matching over 8 bases. This CDR3 spans 15 amino acids. Germline V gene data show CDR1 as MGHRA and CDR2 as YSYEKL. The CDR3 DNA reads TGCACCAGCAGCTTTACTAGCGGACGCACAGATACGCAGTATTTT. It translates to CTSSFTSGRTDTQYF.

The V call is TRBV7-8, the J call TRBJ2-7, with TRBD1 identical over 9 bases. Trimming took 5 bases from V and 2 from J; bases not matched to a gene: 13. In germline, CDR1 is SGHVS, CDR2 FQNEAQ. There are 17 residues in the CDR3. The CDR3 loop reads CASSKSGTGSSAYEQYF. Written as DNA, the CDR3 is TGTGCCAGCAGCAAGTCCGGGACAGGGTCAAGCGCCTACGAGCAGTACTTC.

This chain uses TRBV6-5 with TRBJ1-2, with D possibly being TRBD1 (5 bases). CDR1 MNHEY and CDR2 SVGAGI come from the germline V gene. Trimming stripped 9 bases from V and 2 bases from J, with 13 bases between. CDR3 length: 13 amino acids. DNA of the CDR3: TGTGCCAGTAGTCAACGGGGGAACTATGGCTACACCTTC. Protein product: CASSQRGNYGYTF.

This clonotype occurred a few times. The chain joins TRBV7-7 to TRBJ2-1; 7 bases map to TRBD2. Trimming at V came to 1 base and at J to 2 bases, leaving 2 bases not matched to a gene. The CDR3 totals 15 residues. Germline CDR1 and CDR2: SSHAT and FNYEAQ (reference sequence). DNA for the CDR3: TGTGCCAGCAGCTTAGGGGGGGGGACCTACAATGAGCAGTTCTTC. This gives the protein CASSLGGGTYNEQFF.

This clonotype occurred a few times. The gene calls are TRBV5-1 and TRBJ2-3; 9 bases line up with TRBD2. After removal of 7 bases from V and 3 bases from J, the junction contained 3 bases not matched to a gene. Germline V lookup: CDR1 SGHRS, CDR2 YFSETQ. This CDR3 contains 13 residues. CDR3 protein: CASAGLATDTQYF. CDR3 DNA: TGCGCCAGCGCGGGACTAGCAACAGATACGCAGTATTTT. Drawing the rest from reference TRBV5-1 and TRBJ2-3, the complete variable domain is KAGVTQTPRYLIKTRGQQVTLSCSPISGHRSVSWYQQTPGQGLQFLFEYFSETQRNKGNFPGRFSGRQFSNSRSEMNVSTLELGDSALYLCASAGLATDTQYFGPGTRLTVL.

This clonotype was counted a few times. This chain links TRBV20-1 with TRBJ2-1; D is perhaps TRBD2 (7 bases). V was pared by 1 base and J by 6 bases, with 19 bases between. CDR3 length equals 16 residues. CDR1 is DFQATT, CDR2 SNEGSKA, per germline (reference sequence). This chain's CDR3 is CSARAGEGGSSNEQFF. The CDR3 DNA reads as TGCAGTGCTAGAGCAGGGGAGGGCGGGAGCTCCAATGAGCAGTTCTTC.

This clonotype showed up just a few times. The chain couples TRBV20-1 to TRBJ1-2; possible D gene TRBD1, 5 bases. Germline V gives CDR1 DFQATT, CDR2 SNEGSKA (reference sequence). This CDR3 has 14 residues. The V and J ends lost 4 bases and 4 bases respectively, with 16 bases between them. The CDR3 protein is CSAITGIVAYGYTF. CDR3 bases: TGCAGTGCTATAACAGGCATTGTGGCCTATGGCTACACCTTC.

By sample fraction, this clonotype is medium-sized. This sequence joins TRBV20-1 and TRBJ2-2; D might be TRBD1 or TRBD2, each matching 6 bases. The CDR3 loop spans 15 amino acids. V was cut by 6 bases and J by 5 bases, with 19 bases left in between. The germline V gene encodes CDR1 DFQATT and CDR2 SNEGSKA (reference sequence). CDR3 sequence reads: CSAEGGATGTGELFF. The DNA of the CDR3 is TGCAGTGCCGAGGGAGGAGCAACAGGGACCGGGGAGCTGTTTTTT.

V and J are TRBV20-1 and TRBJ1-5; TRBD1 agrees at 7 bases. This CDR3 comprises 14 residues. CDR1 and CDR2 (germline): DFQATT, SNEGSKA (reference sequence). J was trimmed by 2 bases and V by 6 bases; bases with no gene match: 7. The CDR3 bases are TGCAGTGCGAACAGGGGTAATGGCAATCAGCCCCAGCATTTT. Translated, it gives CSANRGNGNQPQHF.

This clonotype counts as medium-sized (0.01 to 0.1%). The rearrangement joins TRBV20-1 to TRBJ2-5; TRBD2 is a possible D gene (6 bases). V was pared by 3 bases and J by 4 bases, with 12 bases between. Germline values: CDR1 DFQATT, CDR2 SNEGSKA (reference sequence). The CDR3 totals 13 residues. The CDR3 reads CSASWGVSETQYF. Written as DNA, the CDR3 is TGCAGTGCTAGCTGGGGGGTCTCAGAGACCCAGTACTTC.